The rows below give T cell receptor beta chains drawn from one sample of a study of blood T cells in healthy people across ages. A single record per CDR3 protein comes from TCRdb applying MiXCR to the 5' RACE reads. In the table there are roughly 900,000 distinct CDR3 sequences, 29% of which are singletons. Sequenced sample: blood. The receptors come from a woman aged 80 or over in good health. Each CDR3 is given with its conserved first and last residue. Each record gives: D gene, V gene, CDR3 length, J gene, clone size, CDR3 DNA, CDR3 protein. The D gene is left open where the match is weak. Not all rows give a size; the values are once, few, many and, for expanded clones, a class.

D: TRBD1; V: TRBV6-2/TRBV6-3; length: 13; J: TRBJ1-5; size: .; DNA: TGTGCCAGCAGTGACAGGGAGGGTCAGCCCCAGCATTTT; CDR3: CASSDREGQPQHF
D: .; V: TRBV7-2; length: 17; J: TRBJ2-7; size: many; DNA: TGTGCCAGCAGCCTAGCTGTGCGACAGCGGGCCCCCTACGAGCAGTACTTC; CDR3: CASSLAVRQRAPYEQYF
D: TRBD1; V: TRBV11-3; length: 15; J: TRBJ1-1; size: few; DNA: TGTGCCAGCAGCGATGCTCGGACAGGGGAAAGCGAAGCTTTCTTT; CDR3: CASSDARTGESEAFF
D: TRBD1; V: TRBV11-2; length: 13; J: TRBJ1-4; size: many; DNA: TGTGCCACCCAGGGGGGCGAAAATGAAAAACTGTTTTTT; CDR3: CATQGGENEKLFF
D: TRBD2; V: TRBV15; length: 14; J: TRBJ2-7; size: many; DNA: TGTGCCACCAGGGGGGAGGGGACCACCTACGAGCAGTACTTC; CDR3: CATRGEGTTYEQYF
D: TRBD1; V: TRBV30; length: 13; J: TRBJ1-1; size: .; DNA: TGTGCCTCAAACAGGGGGCCGGGCACTGAAGCTTTCTTT; CDR3: CASNRGPGTEAFF
D: TRBD2; V: TRBV7-2; length: 17; J: TRBJ2-1; size: many; DNA: TGTGCCAGCAGCTTAGGGTCTAGCGGGGGGGCCTACAATGAGCAGTTCTTC; CDR3: CASSLGSSGGAYNEQFF
D: .; V: TRBV4-1; length: 15; J: TRBJ1-2; size: .; DNA: TGCGCCAGCAGCCAAGTGGCAGCCGAATCTTATGGCTACACCTTC; CDR3: CASSQVAAESYGYTF
D: TRBD2; V: TRBV2; length: 14; J: TRBJ2-1; size: many; DNA: TGTGCCAGCGGCGGGCGGGGGGTATACAATGAGCAGTTCTTC; CDR3: CASGGRGVYNEQFF
D: .; V: TRBV19; length: 12; J: TRBJ1-2; size: .; DNA: TGTGCCAGTTTGTCAGGCCTGTATGGCTACACCTTC; CDR3: CASLSGLYGYTF
D: .; V: TRBV2; length: 12; J: TRBJ2-5; size: many; DNA: TGTGCCAGCAGTGAAATTGGGGAGACCCAGTACTTC; CDR3: CASSEIGETQYF
D: .; V: TRBV7-9; length: 13; J: TRBJ2-7; size: few; DNA: TGTGCCAGCGGCCAGGCTCAGGGCTACGAGCAGTACTTC; CDR3: CASGQAQGYEQYF
D: .; V: TRBV6-5; length: 12; J: TRBJ2-1; size: many; DNA: TGTGCCAGCAGGTCCTTTAGCGTTGAGCAGTTCTTC; CDR3: CASRSFSVEQFF
D: .; V: TRBV20-1; length: 14; J: TRBJ2-5; size: many; DNA: TGCAGTGCTACTCTACAGGGGAGGGGGGTGACCCAGTACTTC; CDR3: CSATLQGRGVTQYF
D: .; V: TRBV7-2; length: 13; J: TRBJ1-2; size: .; DNA: TGTGCCAGCAGCTTAGCCGTTTACTATGGCTACACCTTC; CDR3: CASSLAVYYGYTF
D: TRBD2; V: TRBV12-3/TRBV12-4; length: 15; J: TRBJ2-3; size: .; DNA: TGTGCCAGCAGTTGGGCGGGAGGGCATAGTGATACGCAGTATTTT; CDR3: CASSWAGGHSDTQYF
D: TRBD1; V: TRBV6-1; length: 15; J: TRBJ2-7; size: .; DNA: TGTGCCAGCAGTACTAAGGAACAGGGGGCCTACGAGCAGTACTTC; CDR3: CASSTKEQGAYEQYF
D: .; V: TRBV7-2; length: 15; J: TRBJ2-5; size: many; DNA: TGTGCCAGCAGCTGGCGTCTGAGGGCCCAAGAGACCCAGTACTTC; CDR3: CASSWRLRAQETQYF
D: TRBD2; V: TRBV20-1; length: 15; J: TRBJ2-1; size: .; DNA: TGCAGTGCCACTAGCGGGACTGGAGTCGACAATGAGCAGTTCTTC; CDR3: CSATSGTGVDNEQFF
D: .; V: TRBV9; length: 16; J: TRBJ1-3; size: once; DNA: TGTGCCAGCAGCGTAGACGCGACTATCTCTGGAAACACCATATATTTT; CDR3: CASSVDATISGNTIYF
D: .; V: TRBV28; length: 14; J: TRBJ2-5; size: many; DNA: TGTGCCAGCGCTGAGGGGGGGGCTGGGGAGACCCAGTACTTC; CDR3: CASAEGGAGETQYF
D: .; V: TRBV12-3/TRBV12-4; length: 12; J: TRBJ2-1; size: many; DNA: TGTGCCAGCAGTTTAGGGGGGGCGATTCAGTTCTTC; CDR3: CASSLGGAIQFF
D: TRBD1; V: TRBV3-1; length: 15; J: TRBJ2-1; size: many; DNA: TGTGCCAGCAGCCAAGCACAGGGGCCCTACAATGAGCAGTTCTTC; CDR3: CASSQAQGPYNEQFF
D: TRBD2; V: TRBV11-2; length: 16; J: TRBJ2-1; size: .; DNA: TGTGCCAGCAGCAGAGGACTAGCGGGGGTTCAAGAGACCCAGTTCTTC; CDR3: CASSRGLAGVQETQFF
D: .; V: TRBV18; length: 14; J: TRBJ2-5; size: many; DNA: TGTGCCAGCTCACCAAGGCCCTGGGGGGAGACCCAGTACTTC; CDR3: CASSPRPWGETQYF
D: TRBD1; V: TRBV24-1; length: 13; J: TRBJ2-1; size: many; DNA: TGTGCCACCAGTGGGACAGGCACCAATGAGCAGTTCTTC; CDR3: CATSGTGTNEQFF
D: .; V: TRBV7-9; length: 13; J: TRBJ1-1; size: .; DNA: TGTGCCGGCATCAGAGGGGTAAACACTGAAGCTTTCTTT; CDR3: CAGIRGVNTEAFF
D: TRBD2; V: TRBV3-1; length: 16; J: TRBJ2-1; size: few; DNA: TGTGCCAGCAGCCGATGGAGCGGGGGGGCCTACAATGAGCAGTTCTTC; CDR3: CASSRWSGGAYNEQFF
D: TRBD1; V: TRBV12-3/TRBV12-4; length: 17; J: TRBJ1-5; size: .; DNA: TGTGCCAGCAGTCCAAGCCGGGACAGGGGATTGAATCAGCCCCAGCATTTT; CDR3: CASSPSRDRGLNQPQHF
D: TRBD1; V: TRBV20-1; length: 14; J: TRBJ2-2; size: few; DNA: TGCAGTGCTAGTAGGGACAGGGGGCCCGGGGAGCTGTTTTTT; CDR3: CSASRDRGPGELFF
D: .; V: TRBV20-1; length: 16; J: TRBJ1-6; size: few; DNA: TGCAGTGCTAAAAACCCAACTGGGGAATATAATTCACCCCTCCACTTT; CDR3: CSAKNPTGEYNSPLHF
D: TRBD1; V: TRBV6-2/TRBV6-3; length: 16; J: TRBJ1-2; size: .; DNA: TGTGCCAGCAGTTACCTGGGACAGGCGTACTACTATGGCTACACCTTC; CDR3: CASSYLGQAYYYGYTF
D: .; V: TRBV4-2; length: 14; J: TRBJ2-1; size: many; DNA: TGTGCCAGCAGCCAGGGAGCCAAGGCTAGCCCCCAGTTCTTC; CDR3: CASSQGAKASPQFF
D: .; V: TRBV5-1; length: 15; J: TRBJ2-5; size: many; DNA: TGCGCCAGCAGCTTTGAGAGAAGGATGGGAGAGACCCAGTACTTC; CDR3: CASSFERRMGETQYF
D: TRBD2; V: TRBV6-1; length: 17; J: TRBJ2-7; size: .; DNA: TGTGCCAGCAGTGAAAGAGCTAGCGGGATTAGCTCCTACGAGCAGTACTTC; CDR3: CASSERASGISSYEQYF
D: TRBD2; V: TRBV24-1; length: 15; J: TRBJ2-3; size: .; DNA: TGTGCCACCAGTGAAGGACTAGCGGCCGGAGATACGCAGTATTTT; CDR3: CATSEGLAAGDTQYF
D: TRBD1; V: TRBV5-1; length: 15; J: TRBJ1-1; size: few; DNA: TGCGCCAGCAGCTTTAGCACAGGGGATCGAACTGAAGCTTTCTTT; CDR3: CASSFSTGDRTEAFF
D: TRBD2; V: TRBV5-8; length: 17; J: TRBJ2-1; size: .; DNA: TGTGCCAGCAGCCACACTAGCGGGGGATACTCCTACAATGAGCAGTTCTTC; CDR3: CASSHTSGGYSYNEQFF
D: .; V: TRBV4-3; length: 15; J: TRBJ1-2; size: .; DNA: TGCGCCAGCAGCCAAGATAACCTCTGGGGCTATGGCTACACCTTC; CDR3: CASSQDNLWGYGYTF
D: .; V: TRBV21-1; length: 18; J: TRBJ2-2; size: few; DNA: TGTGCCAGCAGCACTAAGACGGTTAGAACTGCTCACACCGGGGAGCTGTTTTTT; CDR3: CASSTKTVRTAHTGELFF